This TCR beta chain was profiled in a study of blood T cell repertoires in COVID-19. Overall study context: COVID-19 samples from acute and convalescent phases originated in the United States, Italy and Spain. From T cells, B-cell-depleted T cells, or PBMCs came the material, which was cDNA or gDNA.

Under the authors' procedure: Reference gene primer amplification gave nucleated cell count estimates. Sequencing was performed with immunoSEQ multiplex PCR; in TCRdb, only in-frame clones are kept and a portion is missing. D and trimming were read from the DNA, whereas the V and J calls and clone size are those reported in that table. This sample yields some 99,000 clones, of which 85% to 90% are seen a single time; less than 1.5% belongs to the top ten. The TCR originated in a human donor in a cohort sampled during active COVID-19. Sequencing input: peripheral blood.

Written as DNA, the CDR3 is TGTGCCAGCAGAGACGCGGATTCCTACGAGCAGTACTTC. Translated: CASRDADSYEQYF. The V and J genes are TRBV27 and TRBJ2-7; D is unclear. Trimming cost V 6 bases and J 1 base, with 10 bases left between them. The CDR3 is made up of 13 amino acids. CDR1 and CDR2 (germline): MNHEY, SMNVEV (reference sequence).